Below are 21 T cell receptor beta chains sequenced from a single sample in a study of cytomegalovirus exposure and HLA in healthy donors (dated by TCRdb to about 2017). Library generation was performed with the immunoSEQ multiplex PCR assay. A mixture of 60 forward primers for TCR Vbeta segments and 13 reverse primers for TCR Jbeta segments was used in the multiplex PCR. In TCRdb, the immuneACCESS table is reduced to in-frame sequences with V and J assigned. These tables do not hold every clone; where another copy was compared, an unresolved V gene accounts for under half, and the others remain unexplained. Counted in this sample were over 150,000 clones; roughly nine tenths of them appeared once. The ten biggest clones cover 0.8% to 1% of the sample. The sequenced material came from PBMCs. The source is a woman between 25 and 40 years old in good health and CMV-seronegative.

V usage is TRBV28 and J usage is TRBJ1-1, with 9 positions matching TRBD1. The J segment lost 4 bases and the V segment lost 5 bases, leaving 5 bases of the junction unmatched. The CDR3 loop spans 14 amino acids. The germline V gene encodes CDR1 MDHEN and CDR2 SYDVKM. CDR3 sequence reads: CASSHRGPSTEAFF. In DNA, the CDR3 is TGTGCCAGCAGTCACAGGGGGCCTTCCACTGAAGCTTTCTTT.

Written as DNA, the CDR3 is TGTGCCAGCACCATCGGGACACAGAATGAAAAACTGTTTTTT. It translates to CASTIGTQNEKLFF. The chain joins TRBV28 to TRBJ1-4, with a weak D call TRBD1 (6 bases). The CDR3 runs 14 residues. Germline CDR1 and CDR2: MDHEN and SYDVKM. Trimming took 7 bases from V and 5 from J, leaving 14 bases between them.

The chain couples TRBV11-2 to TRBJ2-7, with TRBD1 as a possible D gene (5 bases). Trimming removed 1 base at V and 2 bases at J, with 9 bases between. The CDR3 is 14 residues long. Germline V gene data show CDR1 as SGHAT and CDR2 as FQNNGV. The CDR3 protein is CASSLGGQAYEQYF. The CDR3, as DNA: TGTGCCAGCAGCTTAGGAGGACAAGCCTACGAGCAGTACTTC.

This clone showed up just a few times. The chain links TRBV5-6 to TRBJ1-5, with D uncertain. The germline V and J ends were trimmed by 0 bases and 0 bases, with 13 bases remaining between them. The CDR3 runs 17 residues. The germline gives CDR1 SGHDT, CDR2 YYEEEE. The chain's CDR3 is CASSLGELRHSNQPQHF. The CDR3 DNA follows: TGTGCCAGCAGCTTGGGGGAGCTAAGACATAGCAATCAGCCCCAGCATTTT.

The rearrangement uses TRBV19 and TRBJ1-2, with D perhaps TRBD1 (5 bases). The germline V and J ends were trimmed by 6 bases and 8 bases, with 19 bases remaining between them. From germline, CDR1 is LNHDA and CDR2 SQIVND (reference sequence). This CDR3 comprises 14 residues. CDR3 nucleotide sequence: TGTGCCAGTAGCCCGTCCACAGGAAGTGTCGGCTACACCTTC. Translating it yields CASSPSTGSVGYTF.

V is TRBV11-2 and J is TRBJ1-4; 11 nucleotides agree with TRBD1. The CDR3 is 13 residues long. CDR1 SGHAT and CDR2 FQNNGV come from the germline V gene. V dropped 6 bases and J dropped 8; count of bases not matched to a gene: 2. The CDR3 DNA reads as TGTGCCAGCAGTCGGGACAGGGGGGAAAAACTGTTTTTT. Amino acids: CASSRDRGEKLFF.

The V call is TRBV7-8, the J call TRBJ1-2, with D maybe TRBD1 (6 bases). V dropped 1 base and J dropped 8 bases, with 11 bases sitting between them. The germline V gene encodes CDR1 SGHVS and CDR2 FQNEAQ. This CDR3 comprises 13 residues. CDR3 loop: CASSLDRVSGYTF. The DNA of the CDR3 is TGTGCCAGCAGCTTAGACAGGGTGAGCGGCTACACCTTC. The whole variable domain, filled in from reference TRBV7-8 and TRBJ1-2, reads GAGVSQSPRYKVAKRGQDVALRCDPISGHVSLFWYQQALGQGPEFLTYFQNEAQLDKSGLPSDRFFAERPEGSVSTLKIQRTQQEDSAVYLCASSLDRVSGYTFGSGTRLTVV.

The chain uses TRBV19 and TRBJ1-1; 9 bases fit TRBD1. In germline, CDR1 is LNHDA, CDR2 SQIVND (reference sequence). Losses at the gene ends were 10 bases for V and 1 base for J; bases not matched to a gene: 7. The CDR3 is 14 residues long. CDR3 coding DNA: TGTGCCACCCGAGGGACAGGGACGAACACTGAAGCTTTCTTT. This codes for CATRGTGTNTEAFF.

The V gene is TRBV7-6, the J gene TRBJ2-1; the match to TRBD2 covers 8 bases. Trimming at V came to 2 bases and at J to 8 bases, leaving 5 bases not matched to a gene. CDR1 SGHVS and CDR2 FNYEAQ come from the germline V gene. The CDR3 runs 14 residues. CDR3 loop: CASSLRLAGYEQFF. The CDR3 DNA is TGTGCCAGCAGCTTAAGGCTAGCGGGTTATGAGCAGTTCTTC.

A single count supports this clone. The genes are TRBV28 and TRBJ2-7; 9 bases are a match to TRBD1. The CDR3 spans 15 residues. CDR1 and CDR2 (germline): MDHEN, SYDVKM. V shed 6 bases and J 3 bases; nucleotides not matched to a gene: 9. The CDR3 bases are TGTGCCAGCAGCCTACCGTGGACAGGGGACTACGAGCAGTACTTC. Its translation: CASSLPWTGDYEQYF.

The genes are TRBV6-6 and TRBJ2-4; 10 bases align to TRBD2. Unmatched junction bases numbered 4, after V lost 5 bases and J lost 0 bases. Germline V gives CDR1 MNHNY, CDR2 SVGAGI (reference sequence). The CDR3 sequence is 16 residues long. CDR3 sequence (DNA): TGTGCCAGCAGTCCCACTAGCGGGGTAGCCAAAAACATTCAGTACTTC. It yields the protein CASSPTSGVAKNIQYF.

The CDR3 reads CATSRGGAKGLETQYF. The CDR3 coding sequence is TGTGCCACCAGCAGAGGTGGGGCAAAGGGGCTTGAGACCCAGTACTTC. V usage is TRBV15 and J usage is TRBJ2-5; tentatively, D is TRBD1 (5 bases). Trimming took off 1 base at V and 5 bases at J, with 17 bases between the two ends. CDR3 length equals 16 residues. CDR1 LNHNV and CDR2 YYDKDF come from the germline V gene (reference sequence).

V and J are TRBV29-1 and TRBJ2-7, with 7 bases matching TRBD1. The CDR3 totals 13 residues. The V gene end was trimmed by 4 bases and the J gene end by 3 bases; junction bases not matched to a gene: 6. Germline-derived CDR1 and CDR2 are SQVTM and ANQGSEA. The CDR3 loop is CSVGTGLDYEQYF. Here the CDR3 DNA reads TGCAGCGTTGGGACAGGTCTTGACTACGAGCAGTACTTC.

The chain employs TRBV6-1 and TRBJ2-3, with 9 bases identical to TRBD2. This CDR3 has 16 residues. Trimming took 2 bases from V and 1 from J; bases not matched to a gene: 4. Germline CDR1 MNHNS, CDR2 SASEGT. CDR3 region: CASSELAGQRTDTQYF. DNA of the CDR3: TGTGCCAGCAGTGAACTAGCGGGGCAACGCACAGATACGCAGTATTTT.

The J gene is TRBJ2-1, the V gene TRBV9, with TRBD2 matching over 12 bases. V lost 10 bases, J lost 0 bases, and 8 bases stayed unmatched. The CDR3 totals 16 residues. Germline CDR1 SGDLS, CDR2 YYNGEE. Here the CDR3 reads CAGGTSGSSSYNEQFF. As DNA, the CDR3 is TGTGCCGGCGGGACTAGCGGGTCCAGCTCCTACAATGAGCAGTTCTTC. Variable domain in full (rest from reference TRBV9 and TRBJ2-1): DSGVTQTPKHLITATGQRVTLRCSPRSGDLSVYWYQQSLDQGLQFLIQYYNGEERAKGNILERFSAQQFPDLHSELNLSSLELGDSALYFCAGGTSGSSSYNEQFFGPGTRLTVL.

The J gene is TRBJ2-1, the V gene TRBV19, with 8 nucleotides matching TRBD2. The trim removed 4 bases at V and 2 bases at J, leaving 7 bases unmatched. CDR1 and CDR2 from the germline V gene are LNHDA and SQIVND (reference sequence). This CDR3 comprises 16 residues. This CDR3 reads CASSTLQRETYNEQFF. The CDR3 nucleotides are TGTGCCAGTAGTACCCTCCAGCGGGAGACCTACAATGAGCAGTTCTTC.

J is TRBJ2-7 and V is TRBV5-1, with D possibly TRBD2 on 6 matching bases. The germline V gene encodes CDR1 SGHRS and CDR2 YFSETQ. This CDR3 spans 14 amino acids. Trimming pared 5 bases from V and 3 bases from J, leaving 15 bases between. As DNA, the CDR3 is TGCGCCAGCAGGCGTACGGAGGGGTTCTACGAGCAGTACTTC. Translating gives CASRRTEGFYEQYF.

This chain links TRBV29-1 with TRBJ2-1; TRBD2 matches 13 bases. Losses at the gene ends were 3 bases for V and 5 bases for J; bases not matched to a gene: 4. Germline V gene sequence: CDR1 SQVTM, CDR2 ANQGSEA. This CDR3 region has 15 residues. CDR3 bases: TGCAGCGTTGAGGAAACTAGCGGGAGGGACAATGAGCAGTTCTTC. As protein: CSVEETSGRDNEQFF.

Here the CDR3 reads CASSFPEKAGNQPQHF. The CDR3 nucleotides are TGTGCCAGCAGCTTTCCGGAGAAGGCCGGCAATCAGCCCCAGCATTTT. The V and J genes are TRBV5-8 and TRBJ1-5; no firm D call. Deletions cut 2 bases from V and 2 bases from J, with 14 bases between. Germline V lookup: CDR1 SGHTS, CDR2 YDEGEE. The CDR3 has 16 amino acids.

This clone was picked up one time. This chain uses TRBV14 with TRBJ2-7; perhaps TRBD2 as D (6 bases). Germline CDR1 reads SGHDN; CDR2 reads FVKESK. V was trimmed by 3 bases and J by 2 bases, leaving 11 bases between them. This CDR3 comprises 14 residues. CDR3 nucleotide sequence: TGTGCCAGCAGCCAGGGGGGTTTGCCCTACGAGCAGTACTTC. Encoded protein: CASSQGGLPYEQYF.

The chain carries TRBV4-1 and TRBJ1-5, with D perhaps matching TRBD1 (5 bases). V lost 0 bases, J lost 2 bases, and 11 bases lay in between. The CDR3 spans 16 residues. CDR1 is MGHRA, CDR2 YSYEKL, per germline. The CDR3 loop is CASSQDTGVGNQPQHF. Here the CDR3 DNA reads TGCGCCAGCAGCCAAGATACGGGGGTTGGCAATCAGCCCCAGCATTTT.